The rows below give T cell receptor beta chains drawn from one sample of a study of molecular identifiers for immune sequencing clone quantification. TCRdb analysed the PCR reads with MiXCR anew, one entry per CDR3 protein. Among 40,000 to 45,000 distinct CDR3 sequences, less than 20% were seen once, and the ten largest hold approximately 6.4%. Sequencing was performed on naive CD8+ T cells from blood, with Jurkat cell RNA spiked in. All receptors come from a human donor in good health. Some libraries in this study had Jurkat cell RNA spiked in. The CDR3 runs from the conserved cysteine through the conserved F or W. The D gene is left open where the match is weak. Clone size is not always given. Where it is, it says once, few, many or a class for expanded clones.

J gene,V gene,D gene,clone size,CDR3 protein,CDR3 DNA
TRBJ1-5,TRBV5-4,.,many,CASSLDPASEPQHF,TGTGCCAGCAGCTTGGACCCAGCCAGCGAGCCCCAGCATTTT
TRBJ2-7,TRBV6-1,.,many,CASSEAFGYEQYF,TGTGCCAGCAGTGAAGCTTTCGGATACGAGCAGTACTTC
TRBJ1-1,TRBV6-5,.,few,CASSYLQGLHTEAFF,TGTGCCAGCAGTTACCTCCAGGGCCTCCACACTGAAGCTTTCTTT
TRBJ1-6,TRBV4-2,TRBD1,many,CASSQEITRGLLNSPLHF,TGTGCCAGCAGCCAAGAAATAACCAGGGGGCTTCTCAATTCACCCCTCCACTTT
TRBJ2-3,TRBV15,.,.,CATSRDNALTLTDTQYF,TGTGCCACCAGCAGAGATAATGCTCTTACCCTAACAGATACGCAGTATTTT
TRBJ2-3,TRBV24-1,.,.,CATSDLLADTQYF,TGTGCCACCAGTGATTTGCTAGCAGATACGCAGTATTTT
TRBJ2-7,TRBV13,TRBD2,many,CASTKLAGETYEQYF,TGTGCCAGCACCAAACTAGCGGGAGAAACCTACGAGCAGTACTTC
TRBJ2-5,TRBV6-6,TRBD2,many,CASSKIAGNQETQYF,TGTGCCAGCAGCAAGATAGCGGGAAATCAAGAGACCCAGTACTTC
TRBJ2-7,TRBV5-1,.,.,CASSFGPGSHEQYF,TGCGCCAGCAGCTTCGGCCCGGGTTCCCACGAGCAGTACTTC
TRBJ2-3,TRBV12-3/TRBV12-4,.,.,CASRVTDTQYF,TGTGCCAGCCGTGTCACAGATACGCAGTATTTT
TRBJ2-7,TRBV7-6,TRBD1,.,CASSTGQGYEQYF,TGTGCCAGCAGCACGGGACAGGGCTACGAGCAGTACTTC
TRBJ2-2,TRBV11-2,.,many,CASSPALTVPGELFF,TGTGCCAGCAGCCCCGCCTTGACGGTCCCCGGGGAGCTGTTTTTT
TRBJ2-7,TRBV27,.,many,CASSASGTNYEQYF,TGTGCCAGCAGTGCCTCCGGGACAAACTACGAGCAGTACTTC
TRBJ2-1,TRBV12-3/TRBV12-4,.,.,CASSLAGLVNEQFF,TGTGCCAGCAGTTTAGCTGGACTCGTCAATGAGCAGTTCTTC
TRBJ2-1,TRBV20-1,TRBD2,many,CSWDNGASGSRGNEQFF,TGCAGTTGGGACAATGGGGCTAGCGGGAGTCGGGGCAATGAGCAGTTCTTC
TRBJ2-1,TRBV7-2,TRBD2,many,CASSLSLAGGPGEQFF,TGTGCCAGCAGCTTATCACTAGCGGGAGGTCCGGGGGAGCAGTTCTTC
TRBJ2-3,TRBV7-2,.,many,CASSLVPSDTQYF,TGTGCCAGCAGCCTCGTGCCCTCTGATACGCAGTATTTT
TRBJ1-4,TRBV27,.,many,CASSWGVHEKLFF,TGTGCCAGCAGTTGGGGGGTGCATGAAAAACTGTTTTTT
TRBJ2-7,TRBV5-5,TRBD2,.,CPSSFGGSYEQYF,TGTCCCAGCAGCTTCGGCGGGAGCTACGAGCAGTACTTC
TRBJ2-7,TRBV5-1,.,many,CASSLVIGSSYEQYF,TGCGCCAGCAGCTTGGTAATAGGGAGCTCATACGAGCAGTACTTC
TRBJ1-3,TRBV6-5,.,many,CASSYSGTSGNTIYF,TGTGCCAGCAGTTACTCGGGCACCTCTGGAAACACCATATATTTT
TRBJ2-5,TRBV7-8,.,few,CASSQSLWRQETQYF,TGTGCCAGCAGCCAGTCATTATGGCGCCAAGAGACCCAGTACTTC
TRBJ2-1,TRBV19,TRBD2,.,CASTIAGGPFNEQFF,TGTGCCAGTACCATAGCGGGAGGGCCGTTCAATGAGCAGTTCTTC
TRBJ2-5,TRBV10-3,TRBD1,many,CAISEGQAQETQYF,TGTGCCATCAGTGAGGGACAGGCTCAAGAGACCCAGTACTTC
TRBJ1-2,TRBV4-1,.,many,CASSQEDLLDPNYGYTF,TGCGCCAGCAGCCAAGAGGACCTACTTGATCCTAACTATGGCTACACCTTC
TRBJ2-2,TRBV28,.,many,CASSAYDRIQNTGELFF,TGTGCCAGCAGTGCGTACGACCGAATACAGAACACCGGGGAGCTGTTTTTT
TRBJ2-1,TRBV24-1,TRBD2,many,CATSDLGGSGRANEQFF,TGTGCCACCAGTGATTTGGGAGGAAGCGGGAGGGCCAATGAGCAGTTCTTC
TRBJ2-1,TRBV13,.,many,CASSSLRDSATF,TGTGCCAGCAGCTCCCTCCGGGACTCCGCGACTTTC
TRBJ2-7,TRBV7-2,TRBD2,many,CASSFAGGPHEQYF,TGTGCCAGCAGCTTTGCGGGAGGGCCCCACGAGCAGTACTTC
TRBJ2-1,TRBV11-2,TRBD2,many,CASSPTSGRINEQFF,TGTGCCAGCAGCCCGACTAGCGGGAGGATTAATGAGCAGTTCTTC
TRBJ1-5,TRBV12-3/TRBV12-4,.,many,CASSRTGSMVPQHF,TGTGCCAGCAGCCGTACAGGCTCCATGGTGCCCCAGCATTTT
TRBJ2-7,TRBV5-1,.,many,CASSFLTGEQYF,TGCGCCAGCAGCTTCTTGACAGGCGAGCAGTACTTC
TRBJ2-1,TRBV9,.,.,CASSEPMTPSYNEQFF,TGTGCCAGCAGCGAGCCTATGACCCCCTCCTACAATGAGCAGTTCTTC
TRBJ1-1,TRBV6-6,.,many,CASSYSELEAFF,TGTGCCAGCAGTTACTCAGAGTTAGAAGCTTTCTTT
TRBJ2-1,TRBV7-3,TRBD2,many,CASTTGLANNEQFF,TGTGCCAGCACCACAGGACTAGCGAACAATGAGCAGTTCTTC
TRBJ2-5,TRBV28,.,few,CASSLAWEQETQYF,TGTGCCAGCAGTTTAGCTTGGGAGCAAGAGACCCAGTACTTC
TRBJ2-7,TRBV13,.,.,CASSLSRSWYEQYF,TGTGCCAGCAGCTTGAGCAGGTCTTGGTACGAGCAGTACTTC
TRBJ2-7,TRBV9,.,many,CASGNEQYF,TGTGCCAGCGGGAACGAGCAGTACTTC